The 18 T cell receptor beta chains below all came from one sample that was sequenced in a study of CD8+ T cells in alopecia areata. Extracted RNA was reverse transcribed, and the resulting cDNA served as sequencing template. The protocol was immunoSEQ multiplex PCR, while the TCRdb copy is restricted to in-frame clones and leaves out a portion. The sample offers about 270,000 clones and no singletons, the top ten holding more than 0.95%. Sorting of pooled cutaneous lymph node cells used CD4, CD8alpha, NKG2D, NKG2ACE and other markers. Sequencing was performed on CD4+ T cells sorted from a lymph node. Every receptor here comes from a C3H/HeJ mouse with alopecia areata. The strain is characterized by the MHC haplotype H2-k.

This clone was detected a few times. The gene names given are mouse names. The read ends 4 residues early relative to the CDR3; the germline J gene fills the gap. Other DNA sequences in this sample translate to the same CDR3. This chain joins TRBV19 and TRBJ2-3, with D perhaps TRBD1 or TRBD2 (6 bases each). There are 15 residues in the CDR3. V was shortened by 1 base and J by 0 bases, with 9 bases between the two germline ends. Germline assignment: CDR1 FNHDT and CDR2 SITEND (reference sequence). CDR3 sequence reads: CASSIQGTSAETLYF. The part of the CDR3 DNA that was read is TGTGCCAGCAGTATACAGGGGACTAGTGCAGAA.

Turning to this clone: Here the gene names and germline are mouse. Other DNA sequences of this sample code for an identical CDR3. Here the CDR3 reads CTCSADLGANTEVFF. Incomplete CDR3 DNA: TGCACCTGCAGTGCAGATCTGGGTGCAAACACA. This chain connects TRBV1 to TRBJ1-1; unclear D gene. The missing CDR3 end, 4 residues past where the read stops, is filled in from the germline J gene. The CDR3 totals 15 residues. V gave up 0 bases and J gave up 0 bases, with 8 bases separating them. The V gene's germline CDR1 is NSQYPW and CDR2 LRSPGD (reference sequence).

On this clone: Gene names and germline refer to mouse. The read gets to within 4 residues of the CDR3 end, and the germline J gene fills in the rest. The chain recombines TRBV5 with TRBJ1-1; the match to TRBD1 covers 7 bases. V was pared by 5 bases and J by 2 bases, with 2 bases of the junction left unmatched. This CDR3 spans 13 amino acids. CDR1 is LGHNA and CDR2 is YNLKQL in the germline V gene (reference sequence). The CDR3 here is CASSTGANTEVFF. CDR3 bases read: TGTGCCAGCAGCACAGGGGCTAACACA.

This clone occurred a few times. The germline and genes are mouse ones. The read halts 4 residues ahead of the CDR3 end, with the missing end drawn from the germline J gene. J is TRBJ2-1 and V is TRBV19; TRBD1 agrees at 8 bases. The V gene's germline CDR1 is FNHDT and CDR2 SITEND (reference sequence). The CDR3 sequence is 11 residues long. The chain's CDR3 is CASSRGPEQFF. The CDR3 bases that were read are TGTGCCAGCTCCAGGGGGCCT.

This clone has only a few counts. Gene names are the mouse ones. The sequence runs out 4 residues before the end of the CDR3; the remainder is reconstructed from the germline J gene. The gene calls are TRBV13-1 and TRBJ2-3, with D maybe TRBD2 (6 bases). Germline CDR1 is NSHNY and CDR2 is SYGAGN. The length of the CDR3 is 15 residues. V lost 6 bases and J lost 0, with 14 bases in between. Incomplete CDR3 DNA: TGTGCCAGCACTTCTCTGGGGACTAGTGCAGAA. It codes for CASTSLGTSAE. The CDR3 reads in full as CASTSLGTSAETLYF.

This clone was seen a handful of times. Here the gene names and germline are mouse. The read ends 3 residues shy of where the CDR3 ends; the end is completed using the germline J gene. Distinct nucleotide sequences in the sample also encode this CDR3. V is TRBV5 and J is TRBJ1-6, with 7 positions matching TRBD1. TRBJ1-6 is treated as an ORF (open reading frame) with a function not yet certain. Germline CDR1 and CDR2: LGHNA and YNLKQL (reference sequence). The CDR3 has 15 amino acids. The trim removed 4 bases at V and 7 bases at J, leaving 7 bases unmatched. Partial CDR3 DNA: TGTGCCAGCAGCCCTCGACAGGGTCGGAATTCGCCC. Its protein is CASSPRQGRNSP. The complete CDR3 protein is CASSPRQGRNSPLYF.

To note about this clone: The gene names given are mouse names. With the read ending 4 residues before the CDR3 end, the germline J gene is used to fill in that end. V usage is TRBV13-2 and J usage is TRBJ2-1; a weak D match, TRBD1 (6 bases). V was cut by 2 bases and J by 1 base, with 7 bases left in between. The length of the CDR3 is 14 residues. Germline CDR1 is NNHNN and CDR2 is SYGAGS (reference sequence). The covered CDR3 bases are TGTGCCAGCGGTGAGGGGACAAACTATGCT. Translating it yields CASGEGTNYA. The CDR3 in its entirety is CASGEGTNYAEQFF.

This clone was seen a handful of times. Gene names are the mouse ones. The CDR3 extends 4 residues past the end of the read, so its final part is completed from the germline J gene. This sample also contains other DNA sequences that code for the same CDR3. The genes are TRBV19 and TRBJ2-5; weak D call: TRBD2 (6 bases). Trimming stripped 2 bases from V and 2 bases from J, with 9 bases between. The CDR3 is 14 residues long. Germline CDR1 reads FNHDT; CDR2 reads SITEND (reference sequence). The CDR3 DNA, read in part, is TGTGCCAGCAGTATTTCGGGGGGCCAAGAC. Amino acids: CASSISGGQD. The whole CDR3 region reads CASSISGGQDTQYF.

This clone was seen only a few times. Gene names are mouse gene names. The missing CDR3 end, 4 residues past where the read stops, is filled in from the germline J gene. The chain links TRBV29 to TRBJ2-7; D is undetermined. There are 11 residues in the CDR3. In germline, CDR1 is MSHET, CDR2 SYDVDS. The CDR3 bases that were read are TGTGCTAGCAGTTTATTGTAT. It codes for CASSLLY. The CDR3, in full, reads CASSLLYEQYF.

In regard to this clone: Here the gene names and germline are mouse. The read ends 4 residues early relative to the CDR3; the germline J gene fills the gap. The chain is built from TRBV13-3 and TRBJ1-1, with D perhaps TRBD1 (5 bases). The CDR3 runs to 13 residues. Germline V gene lookup returns CDR1 NNHDY and CDR2 SYVADS. The CDR3 region is CASSGDWGKEVFF. Incomplete CDR3 DNA: TGTGCCAGCAGTGGTGACTGGGGGAAA.

In this sample, this clone turned up a few times. The gene names given are mouse names. Coverage ceases 4 residues before the CDR3 finishes, and the germline J gene fills in the end. The chain is built from TRBV1 and TRBJ2-4; TRBD2 aligns across 13 bases. This CDR3 has 16 amino acids. The germline V gene has CDR1 NSQYPW and CDR2 LRSPGD (reference sequence). With V trimmed by 5 bases and J by 0 bases, 2 bases remained unmatched. This CDR3 is CTCSRTGGASQNTLYF. The sequenced CDR3 bases are TGCACCTGCAGTCGGACTGGGGGGGCTAGTCAAAAC.

This clone came up a few times. These gene names are mouse names. The CDR3 bases that were read are TGTGCCAGCAGCCAAGACTGGGCTCTCTATGCT. Residues: CASSQDWALYA. The full CDR3 reads CASSQDWALYAEQFF. The chain joins TRBV5 to TRBJ2-1; possibly TRBD2 for D (5 bases). The observed sequence ends 4 residues before the CDR3 terminus, with the missing tail filled in from the germline J gene. Germline loops: CDR1 LGHNA, CDR2 YNLKQL (reference sequence). The V end was cut by 0 bases, the J end by 3 bases, with 9 bases between. This CDR3 comprises 15 residues.

This clone has a handful of counts. Gene names and germline match the mouse. The CDR3 goes on 4 residues after the read ends, and that part is filled in from the germline J gene. The chain employs TRBV3 and TRBJ2-7, with TRBD1 identical over 8 bases. V shed 0 bases, J shed 3 bases, and the junction held 4 bases outside the gene matches. The length of the CDR3 is 15 residues. Germline V gene lookup returns CDR1 SNHLY and CDR2 FYNGKV (reference sequence). The sequenced CDR3 bases are TGTGCCAGCAGCTTAGCAGGACAGGGCGTCTAT. Encoded protein: CASSLAGQGVY. The entire CDR3 protein is CASSLAGQGVYEQYF.

For this clone: Mouse gene names apply. The read terminates 4 residues ahead of where the CDR3 ends, so the germline J gene completes it. The chain combines TRBV13-3 with TRBJ2-5, with 10 bases lining up with TRBD2. Germline V gives CDR1 NNHDY, CDR2 SYVADS. The CDR3 covers 15 residues. The CDR3 is CASSDAGGAWDTQYF. The sequenced part of the CDR3 DNA is TGTGCCAGCAGTGATGCTGGGGGGGCCTGGGAC.

This clone was detected many times. The gene names here belong to mouse. The read terminates 4 residues before the CDR3 end, so the remaining end is supplied by the germline J gene. The chain joins TRBV12-1 to TRBJ2-3; D uncertain. Deletions cut 1 base from V and 0 bases from J, with 10 bases between. The CDR3 totals 15 residues. CDR1 is SGHSN and CDR2 is HYEKVE in the germline V gene. CDR3: CASSLPKGSAETLYF. The sequenced CDR3 bases are TGTGCCAGCTCTCTGCCAAAAGGTAGTGCAGAA.

This clone has just a few counts. Germline and genes here are mouse. With the read ending 4 residues before the CDR3 end, the germline J gene is used to fill in that end. The same CDR3 arises from other DNA sequences in this sample as well. This chain joins TRBV13-1 and TRBJ1-2; D unclear. This CDR3 comprises 13 residues. Looked up from germline, CDR1 is NSHNY and CDR2 is SYGAGN. Trimming left V 0 bases short and J 2 bases short, with 5 bases between. CDR3 loop: CASSDVQNSDYTF. The sequenced CDR3 bases are TGTGCCAGCAGTGATGTACAGAACTCC.

A note on this clone: Genes here carry mouse names. The read falls 4 residues short of the CDR3 end, and the missing part is taken from the germline J gene. This sample also contains other DNA sequences that code for the same CDR3. This chain links TRBV13-3 with TRBJ2-5; 9 positions match TRBD1. Germline V gene sequence: CDR1 NNHDY, CDR2 SYVADS. This CDR3 contains 14 residues. CDR3 sequence: CASSDRQGEDTQYF. CDR3 bases read: TGTGCCAGCAGTGATAGACAGGGGGAGGAC.

This clone was detected a few times. Germline and genes here are mouse. Read sequence stops 4 residues before the CDR3 end, and the germline J gene provides the missing end. The rearrangement links TRBV5 to TRBJ2-5; 9 bases fit TRBD2. The CDR3 contains 15 residues. Germline CDR1 LGHNA, CDR2 YNLKQL (reference sequence). The CDR3 region is CASSQENWGEDTQYF. CDR3 bases read: TGTGCCAGCAGCCAAGAGAACTGGGGGGAAGAC.